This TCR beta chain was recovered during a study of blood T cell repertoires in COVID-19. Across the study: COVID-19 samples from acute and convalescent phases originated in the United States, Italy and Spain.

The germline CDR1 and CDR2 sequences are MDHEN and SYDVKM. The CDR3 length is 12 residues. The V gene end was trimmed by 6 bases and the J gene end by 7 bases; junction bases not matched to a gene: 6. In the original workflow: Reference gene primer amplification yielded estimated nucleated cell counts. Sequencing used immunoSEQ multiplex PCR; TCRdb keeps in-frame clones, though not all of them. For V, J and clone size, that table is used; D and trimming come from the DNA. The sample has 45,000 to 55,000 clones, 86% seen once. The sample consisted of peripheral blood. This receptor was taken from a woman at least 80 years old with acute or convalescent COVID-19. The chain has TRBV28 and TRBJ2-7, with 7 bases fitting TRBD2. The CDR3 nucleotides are TGTGCCAGCAGGCTCGGGGGAGGGGAGCAGTACTTC. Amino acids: CASRLGGGEQYF.